This T cell receptor (beta chain) was recorded in a study of regulatory T cells in long-lasting Graves disease. Study summary: The term persistent Graves' disease signified upward of 5 years on antithyroid drugs with positive TSH receptor antibodies. Findings of the study overall: For persistent Graves' patients, TCR diversity was lower than for newly diagnosed ones.

The CDR3 spans 14 residues. V gave up 7 bases and J gave up 2 bases, with 15 bases separating them. Germline loops: CDR1 MDHEN, CDR2 SYDVKM. For TCR beta, libraries came from iRepertoire HTBI primers and Arm-PCR of CDR3 regions. In the original workflow: Among the samples, 50 to 80 TRBV and 14 to 15 TRBJ segments were identified. TCRdb re-called the multiplex PCR reads with MiXCR, one entry per CDR3 protein. TCRdb, rather than the study authors, made the V and J calls. The sample contains 400,000 to 600,000 distinct CDR3 sequences, roughly 21% of which appear only once. About this clonotype: Its antigen is still unknown. A far bigger clonotype differs at one base, so this is likely a read error.

Time point: persistent/refractory GD, antithyroid drugs over 5 years with positive TRAb. Preparation of the TCR library used RNA extracted from PBMCs. Sequenced material: peripheral blood mononuclear cells (PBMCs), taken when the disease was refractory, from a patient treated with antithyroid drugs. The clonotype was recovered from a female donor with Graves disease. The chain is built from TRBV28 and TRBJ2-7; D gene unclear. DNA of the CDR3: TGTGCCAGCAACTTGCTCAGAAAAACCTACGAGCAGTACTTC. It codes for CASNLLRKTYEQYF.